Shown below are 27 T cell receptor beta chains from a single sample sequenced in a study of beta chain features in type 1 diabetes. Expressed TCRB transcripts were sequenced, since all the RNA that had been isolated was reverse transcribed. Only in-frame clones appear in the TCRdb table, and some are missing; sequencing was by immunoSEQ multiplex PCR. The data show 400,000 to 450,000 clones, about 15% seen once. Material: naive CD4+ T cells from blood. The receptors shown here come from a man younger than 40 in good health.

This clone was counted a few times. The chain uses TRBV7-8 and TRBJ2-2; 9 bases are shared with TRBD1. The V segment lost 5 bases and the J segment 5 bases; nucleotides outside the gene matches: 3. CDR1 is SGHVS, CDR2 FQNEAQ, per germline. The CDR3 is 14 residues long. The CDR3 sequence is CASSPGTGTGELFF. CDR3 in DNA: TGTGCCAGCAGCCCCGGGACAGGGACCGGGGAGCTGTTTTTT.

This clone was detected only a few times. The rearrangement links TRBV7-9 to TRBJ2-5; no clear D gene. The CDR3 is 14 amino acids. Germline-derived CDR1 and CDR2 are SEHNR and FQNEAQ (reference sequence). The germline V and J ends were trimmed by 1 base and 5 bases, with 11 bases remaining between them. The CDR3 DNA reads as TGTGCCAGCAGCTTAGTTGGGGTCGGCGAGACCCAGTACTTC. Translated: CASSLVGVGETQYF. The full variable domain, rest sourced from reference TRBV7-9 and TRBJ2-5, is DTGVSQNPRHKITKRGQNVTFRCDPISEHNRLYWYRQTLGQGPEFLTYFQNEAQLEKSRLLSDRFSAERPKGSFSTLEIQRTEQGDSAMYLCASSLVGVGETQYFGPGTRLLVL.

The chain joins TRBV9 to TRBJ2-1; D possibly corresponds to TRBD2 (5 bases). The germline CDR1 and CDR2 sequences are SGDLS and YYNGEE. This CDR3 spans 12 amino acids. V lost 3 bases and J lost 6, with 7 bases in between. In DNA form, the CDR3 reads TGTGCCAGCAGCGGCGGAGGCAATGAGCAGTTCTTC. This sequence encodes CASSGGGNEQFF.

V is TRBV9 and J is TRBJ1-1; D gene unclear. From germline, CDR1 is SGDLS and CDR2 YYNGEE. The V and J ends lost 5 bases and 4 bases respectively, with 9 bases between them. CDR3 length: 12 amino acids. CDR3 sequence: CASRGISTEAFF. In DNA form, the CDR3 reads TGTGCCAGCAGGGGGATCAGCACTGAAGCTTTCTTT.

This clone was picked up many times. The chain uses TRBV27 and TRBJ2-5; D ambiguous. V was shortened by 8 bases and J by 12 bases, with 22 bases between the two germline ends. This CDR3 is 13 amino acids long. Germline loops: CDR1 MNHEY, CDR2 SMNVEV (reference sequence). The CDR3 here is CASSRSSFDRKYF. The CDR3 DNA is TGTGCCAGCTCGCGGTCGTCATTCGATCGCAAGTACTTC.

In this sample, this clone turned up a few times. The chain carries TRBV15 and TRBJ2-1, with 12 bases fitting TRBD2. The CDR3 sequence is 17 residues long. CDR1 is LNHNV and CDR2 is YYDKDF in the germline V gene (reference sequence). J gave up 12 bases and V 5 bases, and 17 bases lay outside the gene matches. The CDR3 bases are TGTGCCACCAGCCCCACCGGGGGACTAGCGGGCGCAATGAGGCAGTTCTTC. This translates into CATSPTGGLAGAMRQFF.

This clone was seen only a few times. The chain is built from TRBV7-2 and TRBJ1-5; 7 bases agree with TRBD1. The V gene end was trimmed by 2 bases and the J gene end by 7 bases; junction bases not matched to a gene: 8. The CDR3 is 15 residues long. The V gene's germline CDR1 is SGHTA and CDR2 FQGNSA. The CDR3 region has the DNA TGTGCCAGCAGCTTACGACAGGGCTTAGGGCAGCCCCAGCATTTT. Its protein is CASSLRQGLGQPQHF.

This chain connects TRBV5-1 to TRBJ1-5; 7 bases are shared with TRBD1. The CDR3 length is 14 residues. V was pared by 4 bases and J by 2 bases, with 3 bases of the junction left unmatched. Germline V gene lookup returns CDR1 SGHRS and CDR2 YFSETQ. The CDR3 DNA reads as TGCGCCAGCAGCACAACAGGGGGCAATCAGCCCCAGCATTTT. Translation gives CASSTTGGNQPQHF.

The chain links TRBV6-5 to TRBJ2-3, with no clear D. V lost 4 bases to trimming and J lost 2 bases, with 7 bases between them. The CDR3 consists of 13 residues. Germline CDR1 MNHEY, CDR2 SVGAGI. The CDR3 is CASSSGHTDTQYF. The CDR3 nucleotides read TGTGCCAGCAGTTCAGGCCACACAGATACGCAGTATTTT.

This clone was detected only a few times. The chain couples TRBV14 to TRBJ2-5; D is uncertain. V lost 1 base to trimming and J lost 5 bases, with 11 bases between them. The CDR3 spans 14 residues. Germline CDR1 and CDR2: SGHDN and FVKESK. In DNA form, the CDR3 reads TGTGCCAGCAGCCAAGCTCCGAATTTGGAGACCCAGTACTTC. Its protein product is CASSQAPNLETQYF. Full variable domain (missing parts from reference TRBV14 and TRBJ2-5): EAGVTQFPSHSVIEKGQTVTLRCDPISGHDNLYWYRRVMGKEIKFLLHFVKESKQDESGMPNNRFLAERTGGTYSTLKVQPAELEDSGVYFCASSQAPNLETQYFGPGTRLLVL.

This rearrangement joins TRBV4-3 to TRBJ2-1, with 11 positions matching TRBD2. CDR1 and CDR2 (germline): LGHNA, YSLEER. This CDR3 region has 15 residues. Germline trimming cut 0 bases from V and 12 bases from J; bases unmatched to any gene: 7. CDR3 region: CASSQDRASGGRQFF. Here the CDR3 DNA reads TGCGCCAGCAGCCAAGACAGGGCTAGCGGGGGGAGGCAGTTCTTC.

The V call is TRBV25-1, the J call TRBJ2-5; the D gene is possibly TRBD2 (5 bases). Per germline, CDR1 MGHDK and CDR2 SYGVNS. The CDR3 consists of 16 residues. V was trimmed by 1 base and J by 1 base, leaving 13 bases between them. The CDR3 region has the DNA TGTGCCAGCAGTGAATCTGTAGCGATAGGCCAAGAGACCCAGTACTTC. Its protein is CASSESVAIGQETQYF. Full variable domain (rest looked up from reference TRBV25-1 and TRBJ2-5): EADIYQTPRYLVIGTGKKITLECSQTMGHDKMYWYQQDPGMELHLIHYSYGVNSTEKGDLSSESTVSRIRTEHFPLTLESARPSHTSQYLCASSESVAIGQETQYFGPGTRLLVL.

The chain is built from TRBV11-3 and TRBJ2-5; D is unclear. V gave up 1 base and J gave up 5 bases, with 11 bases separating them. Germline V gives CDR1 SGHNT, CDR2 YENEEA. The CDR3 loop spans 14 amino acids. CDR3 nucleotides: TGTGCCAGCAGCTTAGTGATAGGGCGGGAGACCCAGTACTTC. This encodes CASSLVIGRETQYF.

This clone turned up a few times. This chain joins TRBV29-1 and TRBJ2-1, with D perhaps TRBD2 (7 bases). CDR1 and CDR2 from the germline V gene are SQVTM and ANQGSEA. This CDR3 is built from 15 residues. V was clipped by 3 bases and J by 2 bases, with 14 bases between them. CDR3: CSVEGAGDTYNEQFF. CDR3 nucleotides: TGCAGCGTTGAGGGGGCGGGAGATACCTACAATGAGCAGTTCTTC.

This clone turned up a few times. J is TRBJ1-2 and V is TRBV29-1; 7 positions agree with TRBD1. The CDR3 is made up of 14 amino acids. Trimming took 2 bases from V and 6 from J; bases not matched to a gene: 9. Germline V gene data show CDR1 as SQVTM and CDR2 as ANQGSEA. The CDR3 is CSVELRTGLDGYTF. The CDR3 coding sequence is TGCAGCGTTGAACTCAGGACAGGTTTAGATGGCTACACCTTC.

This clone was seen more than once but under ten times. The rearrangement links TRBV25-1 to TRBJ1-2; D is possibly TRBD1 (5 bases). Trimming took off 1 base at V and 4 bases at J, with 16 bases between the two ends. CDR3 length equals 16 residues. The germline CDR1 and CDR2 sequences are MGHDK and SYGVNS. CDR3: CASSELFGGTSYGYTF. CDR3 DNA sequence: TGTGCCAGCAGTGAATTGTTTGGAGGGACGAGCTATGGCTACACCTTC.

This chain joins TRBV29-1 and TRBJ2-5; 8 bases fit TRBD1. Germline lookup yields CDR1 SQVTM and CDR2 ANQGSEA. The V and J ends lost 4 bases and 5 bases, in that order; junction bases with no gene match: 6. The CDR3 runs 13 residues. The CDR3 sequence is CSVGTGSRETQYF. CDR3 coding DNA: TGCAGCGTTGGGACAGGGAGTAGGGAGACCCAGTACTTC.

This clone was counted only a few times. The rearrangement links TRBV5-4 to TRBJ2-3; TRBD2 matches at 7 bases. Trimming at V came to 0 bases and at J to 0 bases, leaving 7 bases not matched to a gene. Per germline, CDR1 SGHNT and CDR2 YYREEE (reference sequence). The CDR3 consists of 17 residues. In nucleotides, the CDR3 is TGTGCCAGCAGCTTGGGACGGGCTAGCGGTAGCACAGATACGCAGTATTTT. This translates into CASSLGRASGSTDTQYF.

The chain joins TRBV7-2 to TRBJ2-7, with D maybe TRBD1 (5 bases). CDR3 length: 14 amino acids. Germline V gene data show CDR1 as SGHTA and CDR2 as FQGNSA. The V and J ends lost 4 bases and 3 bases respectively, with 13 bases between them. The CDR3 here is CASSSRQSIYEQYF. The CDR3 DNA follows: TGTGCCAGCAGCTCGCGACAGTCAATCTACGAGCAGTACTTC.

This clone has a handful of counts. Other DNA sequences in this sample translate to the same CDR3. The chain recombines TRBV6-5 with TRBJ2-5; D remains unclear. This CDR3 is built from 11 residues. The V end lost 5 bases, the J end lost 5 bases, and 6 bases lay between the germline ends. Germline CDR1 MNHEY, CDR2 SVGAGI. CDR3 coding DNA: TGTGCCAGCAGTCCTGGGGAGACCCAGTACTTC. As protein: CASSPGETQYF.

The chain employs TRBV7-7 and TRBJ2-5; the match to TRBD1 covers 8 bases. The germline V gene has CDR1 SSHAT and CDR2 FNYEAQ (reference sequence). After removal of 5 bases from V and 2 bases from J, the junction contained 1 base not matched to a gene. CDR3 length: 13 amino acids. CDR3 sequence reads: CASSRDRQETQYF. The CDR3 nucleotides read TGTGCCAGCAGCCGGGACAGGCAAGAGACCCAGTACTTC.

The chain combines TRBV30 with TRBJ1-4; TRBD1 aligns across 7 bases. The CDR3 extends over 16 amino acids. Germline CDR1 is GTSNPN and CDR2 is SVGIG (reference sequence). V was pared by 1 base and J by 6 bases, with 11 bases of the junction left unmatched. This chain's CDR3 is CAWSGEATGRDEKLFF. The CDR3 nucleotides read TGTGCCTGGAGTGGGGAAGCGACAGGGAGGGATGAAAAACTGTTTTTT.

The chain links TRBV12-1 to TRBJ2-7; the listed D gene, TRBD1, was not tested against the DNA. TRBV12-1 is a pseudogene. This CDR3 spans 15 amino acids. The CDR3 is CASSDRDTSSYEQYV. DNA of the CDR3: TGTGCCAGCAGCGACCGGGACACCTCCTCCTACGAGCAGTACGTC.

This clone was counted only a few times. V usage is TRBV21-1 and J usage is TRBJ2-7; the table's D call of TRBD2 was not tested on the DNA. TRBV21-1 is listed as a pseudogene. The CDR3 is 14 residues long. DNA for the CDR3: TGTGCCAGCAGCAATATGGAGCTAGCGGACGAGCAGTACTTC. As protein: CASSNMELADEQYF.

This clone was found a few times. The gene calls are TRBV5-1 and TRBJ2-5; TRBD1 agrees at 9 bases. The CDR3 spans 15 residues. Germline-derived CDR1 and CDR2 are SGHRS and YFSETQ. The V gene end was trimmed by 1 base and the J gene end by 0 bases; junction bases not matched to a gene: 1. The CDR3 is CASSLRTGDQETQYF. The CDR3 nucleotides are TGCGCCAGCAGCTTGAGGACAGGGGACCAAGAGACCCAGTACTTC.

The V gene is TRBV5-4, the J gene TRBJ2-1; the D call may be TRBD1 or TRBD2 (5 bases each). In germline, CDR1 is SGHNT, CDR2 YYREEE (reference sequence). The CDR3 contains 14 residues. V gave up 3 bases and J gave up 5 bases, with 12 bases separating them. The DNA of the CDR3 is TGTGCCAGCAGCTCAGCGGCGACAGACAATGAGCAGTTCTTC. It codes for CASSSAATDNEQFF.

This chain joins TRBV25-1 and TRBJ2-3; 7 bases agree with TRBD1. V lost 3 bases, J lost 4 bases, and 4 bases stayed unmatched. The CDR3 is made up of 14 amino acids. Germline CDR1 MGHDK, CDR2 SYGVNS. The DNA for the CDR3 is TGTGCCAGCAGTGACGACAGGGCAGCAGATACGCAGTATTTT. Protein sequence: CASSDDRAADTQYF.